This T cell receptor (beta chain) originates from a study of Ad26.COV2.S vaccination and SARS-CoV-2 variants. On the study more broadly: Intramuscularly, Ad26.COV2.S was given either once or twice, 56 days apart.

About this clone: No antigen is known for it.

Study-wide results and limits: The authors reported substantial breadth in spike-specific CD8+ and CD4+ T cell responses after vaccination.

The method was immunoSEQ multiplex PCR; TCRdb's version includes in-frame clones alone and lacks a portion of them. Among nearly 400,000 clones, about nine tenths were seen once, and the ten largest hold around 1.9%. Treatment defined: roughly 18 received Ad26.COV2.S at low or high dose, single or two shots; roughly five received placebo; per-sample allocation not given. Samples analyzed were those drawn on day 63 after the first vaccine or placebo injection. Recruitment in Boston yielded a donor of adult age, 18-55 years. The CDR3 covers 11 residues. The V gene lost 1 base and the J gene lost 4 bases, with 2 bases spanning the gap. The germline V gene has CDR1 SGHTA and CDR2 FQGNSA.

The TCR sequence derives from a person aged 18-65 years who received the Ad26.COV2.S COVID-19 vaccine or a placebo. The gene calls are TRBV7-2 and TRBJ2-7; D unresolved. The sample here was peripheral blood, taken in a trial of Ad26.COV2.S vaccine versus placebo. This chain's CDR3 is CASSLDYEQYF. In DNA form, the CDR3 reads TGTGCCAGCAGCTTAGATTACGAGCAGTACTTC.